This T cell receptor beta chain was identified in a study of human T cells and chemical hapten exposure. Within the library, unique molecular identifiers were attached to each individual cDNA molecule. TCRdb called the RACE reads again in MiXCR, with one record for every CDR3 protein. The repertoire holds around 380,000 distinct CDR3 sequences, around 5.5% seen once, with under 9.5% in the top ten. This clonotype appeared many times. Time point defined: pre-sensitization, week 0. The treatment is: therapeutic diphenylcyclopropenone sensitization with weekly scalp DPC. V dropped 6 bases and J dropped 0 bases, with 19 bases sitting between them. The CDR3 contains 17 residues. Per germline, CDR1 MDHEN and CDR2 SYDVKM.

This chain links TRBV28 with TRBJ2-3; D ambiguous. This specimen was whole blood, taken in connection with sensitization to the hapten diphenylcyclopropenone (DPC). The sequence was collected from a woman aged 18-29 years with alopecia areata. Some clones in this sample may be carry-over from other donors' samples. The chain's CDR3 is CASSPPQLLPSTDTQYF. DNA of the CDR3: TGTGCCAGCAGCCCTCCCCAACTATTGCCTAGCACAGATACGCAGTATTTT.